The clone carrying this T cell receptor beta chain was detected only a few times. The data originate from a study of early T cells in non-severe SARS-CoV-2 infection. V gave up 0 bases and J gave up 8 bases; unmatched junction bases: 3. The CDR3 contains 16 residues. Germline V gene sequence: CDR1 LNHNV, CDR2 YYDKDF (reference sequence). One entry per CDR3 protein results from TCRdb running MiXCR on the 5' RACE reads. Of approximately 84,000 distinct CDR3 sequences detected, about 15% appear once; the ten largest clones hold less than 6%. V usage is TRBV15 and J usage is TRBJ2-1; 14 nucleotides agree with TRBD2. This receptor was taken from an adult who was a healthcare worker with PCR-confirmed SARS-CoV-2 infection or an uninfected control (not recorded which). Sequencing was performed on whole blood. The CDR3 region has the DNA TGTGCCACCAGCAGAGATTGGACTAGCGGGAGGTATGAGCAGTTCTTC. Encoded protein: CATSRDWTSGRYEQFF.